Shown below are 17 T cell receptor beta chains from a single sample sequenced in a study of early T cells in non-severe SARS-CoV-2 infection. TCRdb reprocessed the 5' RACE reads with MiXCR, giving one entry per CDR3 protein. Seen here are about 59,000 distinct CDR3 sequences, less than 15% observed once, and the top ten hold about 9.3%. Sequences were derived from whole blood, sampled at baseline. The receptor set was obtained from an adult who was a healthcare worker with PCR-confirmed SARS-CoV-2 infection or an uninfected control (not recorded which).

The sample holds many counts of this clonotype. The V gene is TRBV6-5, the J gene TRBJ1-5; TRBD1 agrees at 7 bases. The V gene end was trimmed by 6 bases and the J gene end by 7 bases; junction bases not matched to a gene: 9. CDR3 length: 14 residues. Germline assignment: CDR1 MNHEY and CDR2 SVGAGI. The CDR3 bases are TGTGCCAGCAGCAAGGGACAGTCTAAACAGCCCCAGCATTTT. Translated: CASSKGQSKQPQHF.

There are many counts of this clonotype. The chain combines TRBV28 with TRBJ1-6; D remains unclear. The CDR3 sequence is 14 residues long. Germline-derived CDR1 and CDR2 are MDHEN and SYDVKM. Trimming shortened V by 3 bases and J by 1 base, and 4 bases separated the two germline ends. The CDR3 sequence: CASSFYSYNSPLHF. DNA for the CDR3: TGTGCCAGCAGTTTCTATTCCTATAATTCACCCCTCCACTTT.

The V call is TRBV6-2 or TRBV6-3, the J call TRBJ2-3; D gene unclear. Germline V gene data show CDR1 as MNHEY and CDR2 as SVGEGT. Between the trimmed V and J ends, which lost 0 bases and 6 bases, there was a span of 4 bases. The CDR3 totals 12 residues. Here the CDR3 DNA reads TGTGCCAGCAGTTACTCGATGGATACGCAGTATTTT. Its translation is CASSYSMDTQYF.

This clonotype showed up many times. The rearrangement joins TRBV2 to TRBJ1-6; 7 bases line up with TRBD1. The CDR3 is 15 amino acids. V was pared by 6 bases and J by 3 bases, with 5 bases of the junction left unmatched. CDR1 SNHLY and CDR2 FYNNEI come from the germline V gene. The DNA of the CDR3 is TGTGCCAGCAGGGAGAACAGGGGCTATAATTCACCCCTCCACTTT. Translating it yields CASRENRGYNSPLHF.

The rearrangement links TRBV24-1 to TRBJ2-3; D gene unclear. Germline V CDR1 and CDR2: KGHDR, SFDVKD. Between the trimmed V and J ends, which lost 5 bases and 2 bases, there was a span of 10 bases. This CDR3 comprises 14 residues. CDR3 bases: TGTGCCACCAGTGGTCAAGGATCCACAGATACGCAGTATTTT. Translating it yields CATSGQGSTDTQYF.

This clonotype was counted at least ten times. The chain links TRBV4-1 to TRBJ2-1; D may be TRBD1 (5 bases). This CDR3 contains 16 residues. V was pared by 0 bases and J by 4 bases, with 13 bases between. Germline CDR1 and CDR2: MGHRA and YSYEKL. For the CDR3, the DNA is TGCGCCAGCAGCCAAGAAGGTCAGGGATTTTACAATGAGCAGTTCTTC. Translating it yields CASSQEGQGFYNEQFF.

This clonotype was picked up many times. The V gene is TRBV19, the J gene TRBJ1-4, with D unclear. Germline V gives CDR1 LNHDA, CDR2 SQIVND (reference sequence). The CDR3 runs 13 residues. V was pared by 3 bases and J by 8 bases, with 10 bases between. CDR3 sequence reads: CASSISLQEKLFF. CDR3 coding DNA: TGTGCCAGTAGTATTTCATTGCAGGAAAAACTGTTTTTT.

The V and J genes are TRBV6-4 and TRBJ2-2; perhaps TRBD2 as D (5 bases). CDR1 is MRHNA, CDR2 SNTAGT, per germline. The CDR3 is 13 amino acids. V was cut by 3 bases and J by 5 bases, with 7 bases left in between. CDR3 sequence (DNA): TGTGCCAGCAGTGAAACGGGGACCGGGGAGCTGTTTTTT. It yields the protein CASSETGTGELFF.

The chain recombines TRBV7-8 with TRBJ2-3, with D maybe TRBD1 (5 bases). Germline loops: CDR1 SGHVS, CDR2 FQNEAQ. The CDR3 is 14 residues long. With 5 bases removed from V and 2 bases from J, the gap between germline ends came to 11 bases. CDR3 sequence (DNA): TGTGCCAGCAGCAGTGGACACGACACAGATACGCAGTATTTT. It is translated as CASSSGHDTDTQYF.

The chain joins TRBV7-8 to TRBJ2-3, with 11 bases fitting TRBD2. This CDR3 comprises 15 residues. CDR1 and CDR2 (germline): SGHVS, FQNEAQ. With 3 bases clipped from V and 6 bases from J, the junction kept 5 bases outside the gene matches. CDR3 protein: CASSLALAGADTQYF. CDR3 coding DNA: TGTGCCAGCAGCTTGGCACTAGCGGGAGCTGATACGCAGTATTTT. Full variable domain (missing parts from reference TRBV7-8 and TRBJ2-3): GAGVSQSPRYKVAKRGQDVALRCDPISGHVSLFWYQQALGQGPEFLTYFQNEAQLDKSGLPSDRFFAERPEGSVSTLKIQRTQQEDSAVYLCASSLALAGADTQYFGPGTRLTVL.

This clonotype occurred many times. J is TRBJ2-3 and V is TRBV6-1; no firm D call. The germline V gene has CDR1 MNHNS and CDR2 SASEGT. Trimming stripped 2 bases from V and 3 bases from J, with 9 bases between. The CDR3 has 14 amino acids. CDR3 in DNA: TGTGCCAGCAGTGAATATACCCCAACAGATACGCAGTATTTT. Translation gives CASSEYTPTDTQYF.

This clonotype was recorded a few times. The V call is TRBV27, the J call TRBJ1-1, with 10 bases identical to TRBD1. Germline CDR1 reads MNHEY; CDR2 reads SMNVEV (reference sequence). The CDR3 is 15 amino acids. Losses at the gene ends were 5 bases for V and 3 bases for J; bases not matched to a gene: 6. The chain's CDR3 is CASSTVTGGYTEAFF. The CDR3 nucleotides are TGTGCCAGCAGTACCGTGACAGGGGGCTACACTGAAGCTTTCTTT.

This chain links TRBV5-6 with TRBJ2-7; D is undetermined. The ends were cut back, 0 bases at V and 1 base at J, with 8 bases in the middle. The length of the CDR3 is 14 residues. Germline CDR1 SGHDT, CDR2 YYEEEE. CDR3 sequence (DNA): TGTGCCAGCAGCTTGGACGACGGATCCTACGAGCAGTACTTC. Amino acids: CASSLDDGSYEQYF.

This clonotype was seen many times. As DNA, the CDR3 is TGTGCCAGCAGCTTAGGCAGTAGCAACAATGAGCAGTTCTTC. It translates to CASSLGSSNNEQFF. This chain joins TRBV7-9 and TRBJ2-1; D not certain. CDR1 SEHNR and CDR2 FQNEAQ come from the germline V gene (reference sequence). V lost 1 base, J lost 5 bases, and 9 bases lay in between. This CDR3 spans 14 amino acids.

The gene calls are TRBV4-3 and TRBJ2-7; the D is unclear. Trimming left V 0 bases short and J 4 bases short, with 13 bases between. This CDR3 is built from 15 residues. From germline, CDR1 is LGHNA and CDR2 YSLEER. The CDR3 sequence is CASSQDRQAAYEQYF. CDR3 DNA: TGCGCCAGCAGCCAAGATCGGCAGGCTGCGTACGAGCAGTACTTC.

This clonotype showed up just a few times. V is TRBV20-1 and J is TRBJ1-2, with D unresolved. Germline assignment: CDR1 DFQATT and CDR2 SNEGSKA (reference sequence). The CDR3 loop spans 15 amino acids. Trimming removed 0 bases at V and 7 bases at J, with 18 bases between. The chain's CDR3 is CSARDRTSGIIGYTF. The CDR3 coding sequence is TGCAGTGCTAGAGACAGGACCAGTGGGATCATTGGCTACACCTTC.

The rearrangement links TRBV5-1 to TRBJ2-1; TRBD1 is a possible D gene (5 bases). V lost 1 base and J lost 5, with 7 bases in between. Germline V gene sequence: CDR1 SGHRS, CDR2 YFSETQ. The CDR3 is 13 residues long. The CDR3 DNA sequence: TGCGCCAGCAGCTTGCAGGGAAACAATGAGCAGTTCTTC. Translation: CASSLQGNNEQFF.